A single sample gave rise to the 2 T cell receptor beta chains below, sequenced in a study of PD-L1 blockade in urothelial cancer. Using immunoSEQ multiplex PCR, the repertoire was profiled, and TCRdb retains in-frame clones only, with some absent. The data contain almost 90,000 clones, roughly 89% of them seen just once; the ten biggest clones take up roughly 2%. The sample's time point: pretreatment peripheral blood. Sequenced material: PBMCs, taken around atezolizumab (anti-PD-L1) treatment. All receptors come from a man aged 60 to 69 with urothelial cancer.

This clone was detected a few times. The junction and the germline gene differ at one end; a read error may be behind it. The chain carries TRBV18 and TRBJ2-3; a possible D gene is TRBD2 (5 bases). Germline V gene sequence: CDR1 KGHSH, CDR2 LQKENI. The CDR3 covers 13 residues. The DNA for the CDR3 is TGTGCCACCTCAGTGGGAGTCACAGATACGCAGTATTTT. This translates into CATSVGVTDTQYF.

This clone was seen only once. J is TRBJ1-3 and V is TRBV7-2; D gene ambiguous. Looked up from germline, CDR1 is SGHTA and CDR2 is FQGNSA. V lost 5 bases and J lost 0, with 8 bases in between. CDR3 length: 14 residues. In nucleotides, the CDR3 is TGTGCCAGCAGCGACGGACTCTCTGGAAACACCATATATTTT. Protein sequence: CASSDGLSGNTIYF.